This is a list of T cell receptor beta chains from one sample in a study of cytomegalovirus exposure and HLA in healthy donors. Produced via immunoSEQ multiplex PCR; TCRdb's table is partial and in-frame only. With 65,000 to 95,000 clones in the sample, the ten largest clones hold 7.5%. The sequenced sample consisted of PBMCs. Receptors originate from a female donor in good health and CMV-seropositive. Both conserved end residues are part of each CDR3. The order of the fields is D gene, V gene, J gene, CDR3 protein, CDR3 DNA. A D gene is named only where the DNA matches it firmly.

>TRBD1|TRBV19|TRBJ2-3
CASRPGQGDSDTQYF
TGTGCCAGTAGGCCCGGACAGGGGGATTCAGATACGCAGTATTTT
>TRBD1|TRBV6-5|TRBJ1-2
CASSPGTGYGYTF
TGTGCCAGCAGCCCTGGGACAGGCTATGGCTACACCTTC
>TRBD2|TRBV4-1|TRBJ2-7
CASSPSGTSGRSSYEQYF
TGCGCCAGCAGCCCTTCCGGGACTAGCGGGAGGAGCTCCTACGAGCAGTACTTC
>TRBD1|TRBV5-1|TRBJ1-1
CASSAGTGGRGNTEAFF
TGCGCCAGCTCCGCCGGGACAGGGGGCCGAGGGAACACTGAAGCTTTCTTT
>TRBD2|TRBV19|TRBJ2-5
CASSIYTSGRRQETQYF
TGTGCCAGTAGTATATACACTAGCGGGAGACGACAAGAGACCCAGTACTTC
>TRBD2|TRBV9|TRBJ2-7
CASGREGYEQYF
TGTGCCAGTGGGCGGGAGGGCTACGAGCAGTACTTC
>.|TRBV15|TRBJ2-7
CATSSPGGNEQYF
TGTGCCACCAGCAGCCCTGGGGGGAACGAGCAGTACTTC
>TRBD1|TRBV6-5|TRBJ1-1
CASKPNRGRTEAFF
TGTGCCAGCAAACCCAACAGGGGGCGGACTGAAGCTTTCTTT
>TRBD1|TRBV4-2|TRBJ2-1
CASSQDSRTGDNEQFF
TGTGCCAGCAGCCAAGATAGTAGGACAGGGGACAATGAGCAGTTCTTC
>.|TRBV2|TRBJ2-4
CASSGRSLGLAKNIQYF
TGTGCCAGCAGTGGCCGATCACTGGGACTAGCCAAAAACATTCAGTACTTC
>TRBD2|TRBV14|TRBJ2-1
CASSQTSGSYNEQFF
TGTGCCAGCAGCCAGACTAGCGGGAGCTACAATGAGCAGTTCTTC
>.|TRBV29-1|TRBJ2-7
CSVVLRRDYEQYF
TGCAGCGTTGTCCTTAGGCGGGACTACGAGCAGTACTTC
>.|TRBV5-8|TRBJ2-1
CASSWKTGEQFF
TGTGCCAGCAGCTGGAAGACTGGCGAGCAGTTCTTC
>TRBD1|TRBV28|TRBJ2-7
CASTGQGAIGFYEQYF
TGTGCCAGCACGGGACAGGGGGCGATCGGGTTTTACGAGCAGTACTTC
>TRBD2|TRBV28|TRBJ2-7
CASRPGLAAYEQYF
TGTGCCAGCAGGCCGGGACTAGCAGCCTACGAGCAGTACTTC
>.|TRBV18|TRBJ1-4
CASSPRQVDEKLFF
TGTGCCAGCTCACCAAGACAGGTGGATGAAAAACTGTTTTTT
>.|TRBV25-1|TRBJ1-2
CASRSDQQGRRYGYTF
TGTGCCAGCAGATCCGATCAACAGGGTAGAAGGTATGGCTACACCTTC
>TRBD2|TRBV15|TRBJ2-3
CATSRERGTSGASTDTQYF
TGTGCCACCAGCAGAGAGAGGGGAACTAGCGGGGCCTCCACAGATACGCAGTATTTT
>TRBD1|TRBV6-6|TRBJ1-2
CASRDRVFPYGYTF
TGTGCCAGCAGGGACAGGGTATTTCCCTATGGCTACACCTTC
>.|TRBV29-1|TRBJ2-3
CSVEGAKWEGDTQYF
TGCAGCGTTGAGGGGGCAAAGTGGGAGGGGGATACGCAGTATTTT
>TRBD2|TRBV28|TRBJ2-2
CASSSSGLAESTGELFF
TGTGCCAGCAGTTCCTCTGGACTAGCGGAAAGCACCGGGGAGCTGTTTTTT
>TRBD2|TRBV5-1|TRBJ2-7
CASRLAGGSYEQYF
TGCGCCAGCAGACTAGCGGGAGGCTCCTACGAGCAGTACTTC
>TRBD1|TRBV5-4|TRBJ2-2
CASSPTYGTAATGELFF
TGTGCCAGCAGCCCAACTTACGGGACAGCGGCCACCGGGGAGCTGTTTTTT
>.|TRBV7-9|TRBJ1-1
CASRLAAGTEAFF
TGTGCCAGCAGATTGGCGGCGGGCACTGAAGCTTTCTTT
>.|TRBV7-8|TRBJ1-5
CASSLQNSNQPQHF
TGTGCCAGCAGCTTACAGAATAGCAATCAGCCCCAGCATTTT
>TRBD1|TRBV5-5|TRBJ2-7
CASSSGTGISYEQYF
TGTGCCAGCAGCTCCGGGACAGGTATCTCCTACGAGCAGTACTTC
>TRBD1|TRBV25-1|TRBJ1-2
CASRPGQGINGYTF
TGTGCCAGCAGACCGGGACAGGGAATCAATGGCTACACCTTC
>TRBD1|TRBV6-6|TRBJ1-4
CASRPGTGNEKLFF
TGTGCCAGCAGACCCGGGACAGGGAATGAAAAACTGTTTTTT
>.|TRBV19|TRBJ1-5
CASSIDTGGSSPQPQHF
TGTGCCAGTAGTATAGATACCGGGGGGTCCAGTCCACAGCCCCAGCATTTT
>TRBD2|TRBV14|TRBJ2-7
CASSQDSVRGRGYEQYF
TGTGCCAGCAGCCAAGATTCGGTCCGCGGGAGAGGGTACGAGCAGTACTTC
>TRBD1|TRBV2|TRBJ2-7
CASRGDRDSPSYEQYF
TGTGCCAGCAGGGGGGACAGGGACTCACCCTCCTACGAGCAGTACTTC
>TRBD1|TRBV9|TRBJ1-4
CASSRGQVEKLFF
TGTGCCAGCAGCAGGGGGCAGGTTGAAAAACTGTTTTTT
>TRBD2|TRBV4-1|TRBJ2-7
CASSQLLAGGDEQYF
TGCGCCAGCAGCCAACTACTAGCGGGAGGGGACGAGCAGTACTTC
>.|TRBV30|TRBJ1-5
CAWHGGGNQPQHF
TGTGCCTGGCACGGGGGAGGCAATCAGCCCCAGCATTTT
>.|TRBV6-6|TRBJ1-2
CASSGRQVYGYTF
TGTGCCAGCAGTGGGAGACAGGTCTATGGCTACACCTTC
>TRBD1|TRBV7-9|TRBJ1-4
CASSRDSGLFF
TGTGCCAGCAGCCGGGACAGTGGGCTGTTTTTT
>.|TRBV9|TRBJ1-2
CASSVGSPFSGYTF
TGTGCCAGCAGCGTAGGGAGCCCCTTCAGTGGCTACACCTTC
>.|TRBV23-1|TRBJ2-7
CASRPQVSYEQYF
TGCGCCAGCCGCCCACAGGTCTCCTACGAGCAGTACTTC
>.|TRBV28|TRBJ2-3
CASSIERELLSDTQYF
TGTGCCAGCTCAATCGAAAGGGAGCTGCTGAGCGATACGCAGTATTTT
>.|TRBV7-6|TRBJ1-5
CASGQLGRDQPQHF
TGTGCCAGCGGACAATTGGGTAGGGATCAGCCCCAGCATTTT
>.|TRBV5-1|TRBJ2-7
CASSLDRTSNREQYF
TGCGCCAGCAGCTTGGACAGAACCTCTAACCGCGAGCAGTACTTC
>TRBD2|TRBV10-1|TRBJ2-7
CASSVMEWGGADFYEQYF
TGCGCCAGCAGTGTCATGGAGTGGGGGGGAGCGGACTTCTACGAGCAGTACTTC
>.|TRBV19|TRBJ2-2
CASSIPRGVTTGELFF
TGTGCCAGTAGTATCCCCAGGGGGGTGACCACCGGGGAGCTGTTTTTT
>.|TRBV27|TRBJ1-5
CASSSVGDRSQPQHF
TGTGCCAGCAGTTCCGTAGGGGATAGGTCTCAGCCCCAGCATTTT
>.|TRBV27|TRBJ1-1
CASSLRGYTEAFF
TGTGCCAGCAGTCTCAGAGGGTACACTGAAGCTTTCTTT